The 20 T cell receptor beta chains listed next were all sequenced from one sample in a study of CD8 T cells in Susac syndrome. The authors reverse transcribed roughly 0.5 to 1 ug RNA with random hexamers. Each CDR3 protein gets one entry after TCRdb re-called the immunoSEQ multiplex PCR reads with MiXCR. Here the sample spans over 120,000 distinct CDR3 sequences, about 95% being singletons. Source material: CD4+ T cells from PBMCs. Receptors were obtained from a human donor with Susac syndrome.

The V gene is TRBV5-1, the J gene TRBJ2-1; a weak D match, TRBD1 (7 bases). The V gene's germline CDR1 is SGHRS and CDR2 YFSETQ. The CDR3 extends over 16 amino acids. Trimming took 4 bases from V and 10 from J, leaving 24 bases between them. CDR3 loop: CASSGNRGGVTREQFF. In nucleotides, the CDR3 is TGCGCCAGCAGCGGGAACAGGGGAGGAGTGACCCGGGAGCAGTTCTTC.

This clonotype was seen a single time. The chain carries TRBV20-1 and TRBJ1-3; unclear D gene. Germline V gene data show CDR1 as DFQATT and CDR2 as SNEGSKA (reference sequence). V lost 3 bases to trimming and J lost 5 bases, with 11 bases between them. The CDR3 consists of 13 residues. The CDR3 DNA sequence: TGCAGTGCTAGTTCGGTAGACCGAAACACCATATATTTT. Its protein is CSASSVDRNTIYF.

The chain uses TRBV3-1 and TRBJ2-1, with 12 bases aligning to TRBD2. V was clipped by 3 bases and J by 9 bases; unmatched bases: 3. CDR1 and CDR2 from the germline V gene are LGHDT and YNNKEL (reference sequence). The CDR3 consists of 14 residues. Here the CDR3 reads CASSHGLAGTEQFF. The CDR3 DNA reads TGTGCCAGCAGCCACGGACTAGCGGGGACTGAGCAGTTCTTC.

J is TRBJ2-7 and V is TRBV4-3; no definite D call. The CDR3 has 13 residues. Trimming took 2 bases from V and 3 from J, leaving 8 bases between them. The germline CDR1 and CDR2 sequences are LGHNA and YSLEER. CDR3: CASSQQVNYEQYF. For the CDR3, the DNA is TGCGCCAGCAGCCAACAGGTGAACTACGAGCAGTACTTC.

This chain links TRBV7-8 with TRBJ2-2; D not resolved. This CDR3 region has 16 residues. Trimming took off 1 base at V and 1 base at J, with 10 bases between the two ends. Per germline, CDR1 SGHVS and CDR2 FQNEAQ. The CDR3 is CASSLVELQNTGELFF. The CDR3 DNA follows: TGTGCCAGCAGCTTAGTTGAGCTTCAGAACACCGGGGAGCTGTTTTTT. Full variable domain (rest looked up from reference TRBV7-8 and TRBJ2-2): GAGVSQSPRYKVAKRGQDVALRCDPISGHVSLFWYQQALGQGPEFLTYFQNEAQLDKSGLPSDRFFAERPEGSVSTLKIQRTQQEDSAVYLCASSLVELQNTGELFFGEGSRLTVL.

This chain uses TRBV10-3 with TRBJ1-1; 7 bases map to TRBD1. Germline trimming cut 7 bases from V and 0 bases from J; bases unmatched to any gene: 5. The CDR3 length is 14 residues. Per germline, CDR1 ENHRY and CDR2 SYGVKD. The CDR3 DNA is TGTGCCATCACCTCGACAGGGATGAACACTGAAGCTTTCTTT. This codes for CAITSTGMNTEAFF.

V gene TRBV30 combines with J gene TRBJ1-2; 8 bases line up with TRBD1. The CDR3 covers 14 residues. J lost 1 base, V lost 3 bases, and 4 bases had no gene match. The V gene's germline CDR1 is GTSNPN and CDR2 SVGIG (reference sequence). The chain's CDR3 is CAWSEGQVNYGYTF. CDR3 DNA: TGTGCCTGGAGCGAGGGACAGGTTAACTATGGCTACACCTTC.

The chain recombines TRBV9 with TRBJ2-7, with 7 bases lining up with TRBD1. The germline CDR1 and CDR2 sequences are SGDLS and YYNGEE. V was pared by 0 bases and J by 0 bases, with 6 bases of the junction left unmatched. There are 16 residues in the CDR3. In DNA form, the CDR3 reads TGTGCCAGCAGCGTAGCCCCGGGACAGAGCTCCTACGAGCAGTACTTC. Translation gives CASSVAPGQSSYEQYF.

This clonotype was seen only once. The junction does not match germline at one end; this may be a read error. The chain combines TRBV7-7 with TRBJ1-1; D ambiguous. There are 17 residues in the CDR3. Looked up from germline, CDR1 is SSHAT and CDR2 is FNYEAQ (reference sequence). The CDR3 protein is CASSPRPMAGENTEAFF. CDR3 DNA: TGTGCTAGCAGCCCGCGCCCCATGGCAGGCGAGAACACTGAAGCTTTCTTT.

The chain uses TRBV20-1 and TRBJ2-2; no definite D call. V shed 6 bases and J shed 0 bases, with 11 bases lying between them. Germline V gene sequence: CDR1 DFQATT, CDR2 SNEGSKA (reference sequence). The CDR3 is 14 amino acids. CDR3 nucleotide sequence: TGCAGTGCAGAGCTAGGGACGAACACCGGGGAGCTGTTTTTT. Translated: CSAELGTNTGELFF.

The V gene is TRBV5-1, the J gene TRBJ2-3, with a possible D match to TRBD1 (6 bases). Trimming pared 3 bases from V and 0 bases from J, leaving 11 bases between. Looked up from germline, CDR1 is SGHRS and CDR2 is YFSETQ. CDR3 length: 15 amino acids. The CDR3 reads CASSSGHRSTDTQYF. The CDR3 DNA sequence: TGCGCCAGCAGCTCGGGACACCGAAGCACAGATACGCAGTATTTT.

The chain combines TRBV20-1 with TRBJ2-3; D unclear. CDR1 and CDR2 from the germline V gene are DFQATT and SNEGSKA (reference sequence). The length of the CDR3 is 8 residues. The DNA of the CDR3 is TGCACCACAGATACGCAGTATTTT. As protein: CTTDTQYF.

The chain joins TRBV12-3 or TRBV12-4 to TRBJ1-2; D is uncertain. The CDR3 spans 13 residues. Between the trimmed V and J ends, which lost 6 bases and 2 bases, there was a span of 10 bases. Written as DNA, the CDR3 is TGTGCCAGCAGCGCCACCTTGAACTATGGCTACACCTTC. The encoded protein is CASSATLNYGYTF.

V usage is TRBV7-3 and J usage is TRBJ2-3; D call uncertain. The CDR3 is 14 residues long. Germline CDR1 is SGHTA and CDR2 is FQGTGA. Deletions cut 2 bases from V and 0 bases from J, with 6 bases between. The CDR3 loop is CASSLLHSTDTQYF. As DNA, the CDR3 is TGTGCCAGCAGCTTACTTCATAGCACAGATACGCAGTATTTT.

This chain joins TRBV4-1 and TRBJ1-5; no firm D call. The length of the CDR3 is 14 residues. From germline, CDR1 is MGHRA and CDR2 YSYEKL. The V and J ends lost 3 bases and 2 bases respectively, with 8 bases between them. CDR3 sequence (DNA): TGCGCCAGCAGCCAGTTCCCTGGCAATCAGCCCCAGCATTTT. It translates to CASSQFPGNQPQHF.

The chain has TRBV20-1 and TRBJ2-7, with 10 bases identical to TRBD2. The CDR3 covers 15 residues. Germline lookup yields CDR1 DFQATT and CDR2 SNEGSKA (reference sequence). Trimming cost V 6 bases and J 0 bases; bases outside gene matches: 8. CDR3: CSARTSGTFSYEQYF. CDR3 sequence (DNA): TGCAGTGCCAGGACTAGCGGTACGTTCTCCTACGAGCAGTACTTC.

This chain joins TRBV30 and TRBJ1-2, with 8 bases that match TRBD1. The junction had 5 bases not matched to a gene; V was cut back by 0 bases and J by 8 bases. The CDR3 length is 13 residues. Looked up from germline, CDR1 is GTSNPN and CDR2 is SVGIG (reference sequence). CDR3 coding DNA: TGTGCCTGGAGTGTAGGACAGGGTAGCGGCTACACCTTC. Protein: CAWSVGQGSGYTF.

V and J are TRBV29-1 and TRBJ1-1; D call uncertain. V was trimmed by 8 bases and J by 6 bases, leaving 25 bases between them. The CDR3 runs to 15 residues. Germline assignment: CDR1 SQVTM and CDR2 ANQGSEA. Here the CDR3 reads CSTKGQGIGPAEAFF. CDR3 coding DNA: TGCAGCACAAAGGGCCAAGGTATAGGCCCCGCTGAAGCTTTCTTT.

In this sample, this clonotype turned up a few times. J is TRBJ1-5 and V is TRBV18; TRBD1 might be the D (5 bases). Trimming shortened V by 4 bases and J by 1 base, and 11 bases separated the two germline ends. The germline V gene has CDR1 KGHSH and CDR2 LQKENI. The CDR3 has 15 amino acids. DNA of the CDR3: TGTGCCAGCTCACTATCGGGGCCGAGCAATCAGCCCCAGCATTTT. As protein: CASSLSGPSNQPQHF.

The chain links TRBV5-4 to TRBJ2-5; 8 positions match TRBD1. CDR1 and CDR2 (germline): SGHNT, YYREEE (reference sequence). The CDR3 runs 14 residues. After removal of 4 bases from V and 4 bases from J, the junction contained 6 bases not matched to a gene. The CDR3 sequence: CASSPSGGAETQYF. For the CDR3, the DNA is TGTGCCAGCAGCCCCTCAGGGGGCGCAGAGACCCAGTACTTC.